This entry lists 17 T cell receptor beta chains sequenced from one sample in a study of blood T cell repertoires in COVID-19. Assay: immunoSEQ multiplex PCR; the TCRdb copy retains only in-frame clones and omits some. The table includes around 320,000 clones, approximately 88% detected once. Sequenced material: peripheral blood. The receptors here all came from a woman aged 30 to 39 who had recovered from COVID-19.

This chain joins TRBV9 and TRBJ1-4; no clear D gene. Germline CDR1 reads SGDLS; CDR2 reads YYNGEE. The ends were cut back, 4 bases at V and 8 bases at J, with 15 bases in the middle. CDR3 length: 14 amino acids. CDR3 DNA: TGTGCCAGCAGCCCGTACGGGGAACGGGAAAAACTGTTTTTT. Protein: CASSPYGEREKLFF.

V and J are TRBV7-2 and TRBJ1-2, with D perhaps matching TRBD1 (5 bases). Trimming left V 5 bases short and J 4 bases short, with 14 bases between. CDR1 is SGHTA, CDR2 FQGNSA, per germline. This CDR3 has 14 residues. The CDR3 loop reads CASSARLQGYGYTF. In DNA form, the CDR3 reads TGTGCCAGCAGCGCCAGGCTCCAGGGCTATGGCTACACCTTC. Supplemented by reference TRBV7-2 and TRBJ1-2, the full variable domain reads GAGVSQSPSNKVTEKGKDVELRCDPISGHTALYWYRQSLGQGLEFLIYFQGNSAPDKSGLPSDRFSAERTGGSVSTLTIQRTQQEDSAVYLCASSARLQGYGYTFGSGTRLTVV.

The CDR3 DNA reads as TGCGCCAGCAGCCTACAGCGGGGAGCTACAGATACGCAGTATTTT. It yields the protein CASSLQRGATDTQYF. The V call is TRBV5-1, the J call TRBJ2-3, with 7 positions matching TRBD2. CDR1 is SGHRS and CDR2 is YFSETQ in the germline V gene. There are 15 residues in the CDR3. The V segment lost 4 bases and the J segment 3 bases; nucleotides outside the gene matches: 8.

The V gene is TRBV28, the J gene TRBJ2-7, with D possibly being TRBD1 (6 bases). The CDR3 is 13 residues long. V was pared by 5 bases and J by 3 bases, with 11 bases between. Germline assignment: CDR1 MDHEN and CDR2 SYDVKM. Here the CDR3 reads CASSIPTGYEQYF. CDR3 sequence (DNA): TGTGCCAGCAGTATCCCGACAGGCTACGAGCAGTACTTC.

This chain links TRBV5-1 with TRBJ2-1, with 9 bases that match TRBD2. CDR1 and CDR2 (germline): SGHRS, YFSETQ. V dropped 7 bases and J dropped 1; count of bases not matched to a gene: 6. The CDR3 has 15 amino acids. The CDR3 protein is CASRLAGTSYNEQFF. CDR3 sequence (DNA): TGCGCCAGCCGGCTAGCGGGGACTTCCTACAATGAGCAGTTCTTC.

The chain uses TRBV10-3 and TRBJ2-3, with 8 bases fitting TRBD1. This CDR3 is built from 14 residues. Germline V gene sequence: CDR1 ENHRY, CDR2 SYGVKD. The V gene end was trimmed by 5 bases and the J gene end by 0 bases; junction bases not matched to a gene: 1. Written as DNA, the CDR3 is TGTGCCATCAGTAGACAGGGGAGCACAGATACGCAGTATTTT. Translating gives CAISRQGSTDTQYF.

The chain couples TRBV19 to TRBJ1-1; maybe TRBD1 (5 bases). CDR1 and CDR2 from the germline V gene are LNHDA and SQIVND (reference sequence). This CDR3 region has 15 residues. With 1 base removed from V and 0 bases from J, the gap between germline ends came to 9 bases. The CDR3 bases are TGTGCCAGTAGTATAGTGCAGGGCGTGAACACTGAAGCTTTCTTT. Translated, it gives CASSIVQGVNTEAFF.

The chain joins TRBV27 to TRBJ2-7; D might be TRBD1 (6 bases). V lost 3 bases, J lost 0 bases, and 9 bases lay in between. Germline CDR1 MNHEY, CDR2 SMNVEV (reference sequence). CDR3 size: 14 residues. The CDR3 sequence is CASSFRDTSYEQYF. The CDR3 coding sequence is TGTGCCAGCAGTTTCCGGGACACCTCCTACGAGCAGTACTTC.

The chain joins TRBV15 to TRBJ2-1; D is perhaps TRBD1 (5 bases). Looked up from germline, CDR1 is LNHNV and CDR2 is YYDKDF (reference sequence). The ends were cut back, 2 bases at V and 5 bases at J, with 10 bases in the middle. The CDR3 length is 14 residues. In DNA form, the CDR3 reads TGTGCCACCAGCAGACTGACAGTAAACAATGAGCAGTTCTTC. Translated: CATSRLTVNNEQFF.

The chain uses TRBV11-2 and TRBJ2-1; TRBD1 matches at 9 bases. The length of the CDR3 is 15 residues. V lost 4 bases to trimming and J lost 12 bases; unmatched junction nucleotides: 13. Germline CDR1 and CDR2: SGHAT and FQNNGV. In nucleotides, the CDR3 is TGTGCCAGCAGCTCGCCGGGACAGGGCTTCAGGGGGCAGTTCTTC. As protein: CASSSPGQGFRGQFF.

The rearrangement joins TRBV2 to TRBJ1-2; 9 bases agree with TRBD1. V lost 5 bases to trimming and J lost 7 bases; unmatched junction nucleotides: 5. Germline CDR1 reads SNHLY; CDR2 reads FYNNEI. The CDR3 runs to 13 residues. CDR3 protein: CASSRTGESGYTF. The CDR3, as DNA: TGTGCCAGCAGTAGGACAGGGGAATCTGGCTACACCTTC. The full variable domain, rest sourced from reference TRBV2 and TRBJ1-2, is EPEVTQTPSHQVTQMGQEVILRCVPISNHLYFYWYRQILGQKVEFLVSFYNNEISEKSEIFDDQFSVERPDGSNFTLKIRSTKLEDSAMYFCASSRTGESGYTFGSGTRLTVV.

This clone came up once. This rearrangement joins TRBV28 to TRBJ2-3; perhaps TRBD2 as D (5 bases). Per the germline V gene, CDR1 is MDHEN and CDR2 is SYDVKM. V lost 7 bases to trimming and J lost 6 bases, with 17 bases between them. The CDR3 has 14 amino acids. The CDR3 DNA reads as TGTGCCAGCAATCCGCAAGCGGCAACGGATACGCAGTATTTT. Protein sequence: CASNPQAATDTQYF.

The chain has TRBV4-2 and TRBJ2-6, with 7 nucleotides matching TRBD1. V shed 2 bases and J 0 bases; nucleotides not matched to a gene: 7. This CDR3 contains 18 residues. Germline V gene lookup returns CDR1 LGHNA and CDR2 YNFKEQ. CDR3 sequence: CASSQPPGQFSGANVLTF. DNA for the CDR3: TGTGCCAGCAGCCAACCCCCGGGACAGTTCTCTGGGGCCAACGTCCTGACTTTC.

The rearrangement uses TRBV19 and TRBJ1-2; 7 bases are a match to TRBD1. V shed 3 bases and J 4 bases; nucleotides not matched to a gene: 5. The CDR3 contains 14 residues. The germline gives CDR1 LNHDA, CDR2 SQIVND (reference sequence). CDR3 residues: CASSIARGAYGYTF. The CDR3 nucleotides read TGTGCCAGTAGTATCGCCAGGGGGGCCTATGGCTACACCTTC.

The rearrangement uses TRBV19 and TRBJ2-1; the D call may be TRBD1 or TRBD2 (6 bases each). This CDR3 is 15 amino acids long. With 4 bases removed from V and 0 bases from J, the gap between germline ends came to 10 bases. The V gene's germline CDR1 is LNHDA and CDR2 SQIVND (reference sequence). CDR3 nucleotides: TGTGCCAGTAGTAGAGAGGGGGGCTCCTACAATGAGCAGTTCTTC. Encoded protein: CASSREGGSYNEQFF.

This clone was found once. The rearrangement links TRBV5-5 to TRBJ2-3, with TRBD2 identical over 12 bases. CDR1 is SGHKS and CDR2 is YYEKEE in the germline V gene (reference sequence). V lost 6 bases, J lost 1 base, and 3 bases stayed unmatched. The CDR3 runs 15 residues. The CDR3 DNA is TGTGCCAGCACACCTAGCGGGGGGGGCACAGATACGCAGTATTTT. Translated, it gives CASTPSGGGTDTQYF.

The chain joins TRBV2 to TRBJ2-7; TRBD1 aligns across 7 bases. This CDR3 is 13 amino acids long. Trimming cost V 8 bases and J 6 bases; bases outside gene matches: 10. CDR1 is SNHLY and CDR2 is FYNNEI in the germline V gene. CDR3 sequence (DNA): TGTGCCAGCGGTACAGGGGATCTAGGCGAGCAGTACTTC. It translates to CASGTGDLGEQYF. The full variable domain, completed using reference TRBV2 and TRBJ2-7, is EPEVTQTPSHQVTQMGQEVILRCVPISNHLYFYWYRQILGQKVEFLVSFYNNEISEKSEIFDDQFSVERPDGSNFTLKIRSTKLEDSAMYFCASGTGDLGEQYFGPGTRLTVT.